The 10 T cell receptor beta chains given below trace back to one sample, sequenced in a study of T cell changes during pregnancy in multiple sclerosis. Repertoires were generated with immunoSEQ multiplex PCR, while TCRdb's copy carries only in-frame clones and drops some. The table records under 45,000 clones, approximately 94% of them present only once. The specimen comprised CD4+ T cells from peripheral blood mononuclear cells, sampled in the third trimester of pregnancy. Every receptor here comes from a female donor with multiple sclerosis, enrolled in a pregnancy study.

The chain has TRBV6-6 and TRBJ1-5, with 10 bases aligning to TRBD1. Unmatched junction bases numbered 5, after V lost 6 bases and J lost 6 bases. Germline V gene lookup returns CDR1 MNHNY and CDR2 SVGAGI (reference sequence). This CDR3 has 14 amino acids. The CDR3: CASRPTGGFQPQHF. Here the CDR3 DNA reads TGTGCCAGCAGACCGACAGGGGGCTTTCAGCCCCAGCATTTT.

The genes are TRBV7-9 and TRBJ2-1; 8 nucleotides match TRBD2. The CDR3 has 17 residues. Looked up from germline, CDR1 is SEHNR and CDR2 is FQNEAQ (reference sequence). Trimming cost V 5 bases and J 0 bases; bases outside gene matches: 9. In DNA form, the CDR3 reads TGTGCCAGCAGCGTCGGTAGCGGGACTAGCTCCTACAATGAGCAGTTCTTC. Its translation is CASSVGSGTSSYNEQFF.

The V and J genes are TRBV4-3 and TRBJ1-4; D unclear. Trimming stripped 0 bases from V and 10 bases from J, with 9 bases between. The CDR3 totals 13 residues. Germline values: CDR1 LGHNA, CDR2 YSLEER. CDR3: CASSQESGGKLFF. As DNA, the CDR3 is TGCGCCAGCAGCCAAGAGTCAGGTGGAAAACTGTTTTTT.

This chain links TRBV18 with TRBJ2-7; TRBD1 aligns across 9 bases. The CDR3 consists of 15 residues. J was trimmed by 0 bases and V by 3 bases; bases with no gene match: 3. Germline V gene data show CDR1 as KGHSH and CDR2 as LQKENI. CDR3 in amino acids: CASSPDRGPSYEQYF. CDR3 nucleotides: TGTGCCAGCTCACCGGACAGGGGCCCCTCCTACGAGCAGTACTTC.

This clone appeared once. V gene TRBV2 combines with J gene TRBJ2-7, with D tentatively TRBD2 (5 bases). The CDR3 has 12 residues. Trimming cost V 4 bases and J 7 bases, with 11 bases left between them. Germline CDR1 is SNHLY and CDR2 is FYNNEI. As DNA, the CDR3 is TGTGCCAGCAGTGGGCGGGTGGTGGAGCAGTACTTC. This encodes CASSGRVVEQYF.

The chain links TRBV7-9 to TRBJ2-1; possibly TRBD1 for D (7 bases). Trimming cost V 1 base and J 4 bases, with 14 bases left between them. Germline V lookup: CDR1 SEHNR, CDR2 FQNEAQ (reference sequence). The CDR3 runs to 16 residues. The CDR3: CASSLGRGTEYNEQFF. Here the CDR3 DNA reads TGTGCCAGCAGCTTAGGTCGGGGGACAGAATACAATGAGCAGTTCTTC.

This chain uses TRBV7-2 with TRBJ1-2; 7 bases fit TRBD1. Germline assignment: CDR1 SGHTA and CDR2 FQGNSA. The CDR3 loop spans 13 amino acids. J gave up 6 bases and V 1 base, and 2 bases lay outside the gene matches. The CDR3 is CASSLEGTDGYTF. CDR3 sequence (DNA): TGTGCCAGCAGCTTAGAAGGGACAGATGGCTACACCTTC. Filled out from reference TRBV7-2 and TRBJ1-2, the complete variable domain reads GAGVSQSPSNKVTEKGKDVELRCDPISGHTALYWYRQSLGQGLEFLIYFQGNSAPDKSGLPSDRFSAERTGGSVSTLTIQRTQQEDSAVYLCASSLEGTDGYTFGSGTRLTVV.

This sequence joins TRBV27 and TRBJ1-5; no reliable D call. Trimming cost V 8 bases and J 2 bases, with 13 bases left between them. Germline-derived CDR1 and CDR2 are MNHEY and SMNVEV (reference sequence). The CDR3 is made up of 14 amino acids. DNA of the CDR3: TGTGCCAGCTCTCGATCTTCGGGCAATCAGCCCCAGCATTTT. Encoded protein: CASSRSSGNQPQHF.

The chain employs TRBV6-1 and TRBJ2-7; D possibly corresponds to TRBD2 (5 bases). CDR1 MNHNS and CDR2 SASEGT come from the germline V gene. This CDR3 is built from 15 residues. V lost 1 base and J 1 base, leaving 11 bases between the germline ends. The CDR3 loop is CASSEGVSASYEQYF. DNA of the CDR3: TGTGCCAGCAGTGAAGGGGTTAGCGCATCCTACGAGCAGTACTTC.

J is TRBJ2-7 and V is TRBV6-6, with 8 bases matching TRBD2. The CDR3 totals 14 residues. Germline V gives CDR1 MNHNY, CDR2 SVGAGI (reference sequence). V lost 2 bases, J lost 7 bases, and 7 bases stayed unmatched. This chain's CDR3 is CASSYGRRGGEQYF. CDR3 nucleotides: TGTGCCAGCAGTTACGGGCGCCGGGGGGGTGAGCAGTACTTC.